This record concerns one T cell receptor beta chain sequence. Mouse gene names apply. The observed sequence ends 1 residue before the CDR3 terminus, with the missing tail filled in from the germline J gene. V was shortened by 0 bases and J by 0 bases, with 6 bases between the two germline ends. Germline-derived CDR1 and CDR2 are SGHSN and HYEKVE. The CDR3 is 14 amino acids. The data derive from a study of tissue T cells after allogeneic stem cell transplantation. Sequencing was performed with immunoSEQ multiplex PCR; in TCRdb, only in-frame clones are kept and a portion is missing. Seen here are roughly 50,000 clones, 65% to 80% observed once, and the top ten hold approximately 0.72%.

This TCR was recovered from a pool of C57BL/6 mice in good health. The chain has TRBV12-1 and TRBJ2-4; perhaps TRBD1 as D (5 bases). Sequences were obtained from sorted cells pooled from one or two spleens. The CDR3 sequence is CASSLQGSQNTLYF. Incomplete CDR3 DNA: TGTGCCAGCTCTCTCCAGGGAAGTCAAAACACCTTGTAC.